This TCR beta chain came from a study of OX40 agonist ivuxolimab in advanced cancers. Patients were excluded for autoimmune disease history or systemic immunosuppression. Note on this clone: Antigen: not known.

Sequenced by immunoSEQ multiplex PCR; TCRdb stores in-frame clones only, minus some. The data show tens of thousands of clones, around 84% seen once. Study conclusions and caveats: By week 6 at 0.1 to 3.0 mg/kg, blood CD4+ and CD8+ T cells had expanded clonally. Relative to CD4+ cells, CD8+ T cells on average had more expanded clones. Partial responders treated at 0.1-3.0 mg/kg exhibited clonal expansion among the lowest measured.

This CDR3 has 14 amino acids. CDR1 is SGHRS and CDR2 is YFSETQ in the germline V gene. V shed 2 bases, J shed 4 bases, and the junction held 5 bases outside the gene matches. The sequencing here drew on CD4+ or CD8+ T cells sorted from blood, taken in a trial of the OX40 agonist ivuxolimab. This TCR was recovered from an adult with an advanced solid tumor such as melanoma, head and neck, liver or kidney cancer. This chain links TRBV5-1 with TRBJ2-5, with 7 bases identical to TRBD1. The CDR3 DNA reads TGCGCCAGCAGCTTCGAGGGGGCAGGAGAGACCCAGTACTTC. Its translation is CASSFEGAGETQYF. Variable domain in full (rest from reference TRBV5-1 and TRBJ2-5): KAGVTQTPRYLIKTRGQQVTLSCSPISGHRSVSWYQQTPGQGLQFLFEYFSETQRNKGNFPGRFSGRQFSNSRSEMNVSTLELGDSALYLCASSFEGAGETQYFGPGTRLLVL.